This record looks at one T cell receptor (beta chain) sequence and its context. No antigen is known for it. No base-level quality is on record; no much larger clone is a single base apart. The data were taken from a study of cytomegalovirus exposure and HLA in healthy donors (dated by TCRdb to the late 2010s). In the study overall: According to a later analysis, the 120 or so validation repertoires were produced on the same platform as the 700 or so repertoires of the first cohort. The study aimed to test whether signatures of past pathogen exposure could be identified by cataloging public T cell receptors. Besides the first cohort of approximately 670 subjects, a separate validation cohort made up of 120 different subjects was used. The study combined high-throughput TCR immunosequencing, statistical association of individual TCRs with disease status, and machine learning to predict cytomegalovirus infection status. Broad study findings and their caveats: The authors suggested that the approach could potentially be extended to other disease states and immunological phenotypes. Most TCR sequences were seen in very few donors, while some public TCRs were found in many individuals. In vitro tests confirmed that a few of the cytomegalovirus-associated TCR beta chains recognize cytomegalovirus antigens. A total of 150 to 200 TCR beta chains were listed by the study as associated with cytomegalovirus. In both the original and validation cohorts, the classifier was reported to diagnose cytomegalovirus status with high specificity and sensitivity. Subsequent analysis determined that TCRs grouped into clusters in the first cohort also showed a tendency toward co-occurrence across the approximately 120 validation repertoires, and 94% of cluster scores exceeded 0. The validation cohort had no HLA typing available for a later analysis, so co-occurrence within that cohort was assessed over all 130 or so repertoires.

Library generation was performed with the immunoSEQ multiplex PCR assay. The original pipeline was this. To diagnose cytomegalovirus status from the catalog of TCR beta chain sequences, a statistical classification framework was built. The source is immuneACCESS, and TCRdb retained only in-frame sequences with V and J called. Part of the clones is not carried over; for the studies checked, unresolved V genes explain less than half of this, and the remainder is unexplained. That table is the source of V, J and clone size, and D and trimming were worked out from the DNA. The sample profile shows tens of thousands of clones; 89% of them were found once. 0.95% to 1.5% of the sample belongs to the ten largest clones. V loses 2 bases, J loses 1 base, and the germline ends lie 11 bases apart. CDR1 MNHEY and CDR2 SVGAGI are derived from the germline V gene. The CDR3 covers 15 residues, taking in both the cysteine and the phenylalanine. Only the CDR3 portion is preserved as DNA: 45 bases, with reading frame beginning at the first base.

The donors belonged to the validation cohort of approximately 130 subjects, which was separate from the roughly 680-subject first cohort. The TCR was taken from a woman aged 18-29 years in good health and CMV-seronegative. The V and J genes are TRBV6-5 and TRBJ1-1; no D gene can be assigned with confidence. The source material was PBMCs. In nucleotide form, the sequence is TGTGCCAGCAGTTACCGCCCACAAAAGAACACTGAAGCTTTCTTT. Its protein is CASSYRPQKNTEAFF.